The rows below give T cell receptor beta chains drawn from one sample of a study of T cells in Graves' hyperthyroidism and ophthalmopathy. TCRdb used MiXCR to reprocess the multiplex PCR reads, holding one entry per CDR3 protein. The sample has about 640,000 distinct CDR3 sequences; around 21% are singletons. Specimen: blood. The origin of the receptors is a young man with Graves' ophthalmopathy. Both conserved end residues are part of each CDR3. D genes are given only for firm matches. Some rows mark clone size as missing; the rest say once, few, many or name a class of expanded clone.

j_call: TRBJ1-1
d_call: .
clone_size: .
v_call: TRBV27
cdr3_nt: TGTGCCAGCAGTTTTCTCCAGGGTGAAGCTTTCTTT
cdr3_aa: CASSFLQGEAFF

j_call: TRBJ1-5
d_call: .
clone_size: many
v_call: TRBV6-1
cdr3_nt: TGTGCCAGCAGTTGGGACAACGCACAGCCCCAGCATTTT
cdr3_aa: CASSWDNAQPQHF

j_call: TRBJ2-7
d_call: .
clone_size: few
v_call: TRBV6-2/TRBV6-3
cdr3_nt: TGTGCCAGCAGCAAAACAGGGGGGGCCTACGAGCAGTACTTC
cdr3_aa: CASSKTGGAYEQYF

j_call: TRBJ1-6
d_call: TRBD1
clone_size: many
v_call: TRBV5-1
cdr3_nt: TGCGCCAGCAGCGAGGACAGGCTCGGTTCACCCCTCCACTTT
cdr3_aa: CASSEDRLGSPLHF

j_call: TRBJ2-7
d_call: .
clone_size: .
v_call: TRBV27
cdr3_nt: TGTGCCAGCAGTTTCCTTGGGAACGAGCAGTACTTC
cdr3_aa: CASSFLGNEQYF

j_call: TRBJ2-7
d_call: TRBD1
clone_size: .
v_call: TRBV19
cdr3_nt: TGTGCCAGTAGTACGGGACAGGGCAACGAGCAGTACTTC
cdr3_aa: CASSTGQGNEQYF

j_call: TRBJ2-1
d_call: .
clone_size: .
v_call: TRBV28
cdr3_nt: TGTGCCAGCCGCTATGGGGGACCTTCCTACAATGAGCAGTTCTTC
cdr3_aa: CASRYGGPSYNEQFF

j_call: TRBJ2-1
d_call: .
clone_size: few
v_call: TRBV24-1
cdr3_nt: TGTGCCACCAGTGATCGTGGAAATGAGCAGTTCTTC
cdr3_aa: CATSDRGNEQFF

j_call: TRBJ2-2
d_call: TRBD2
clone_size: .
v_call: TRBV5-1
cdr3_nt: TGCGCCAGCAGCCGAGCGGGAGGCCGAGTTATCGGGGAGCTGTTTTTT
cdr3_aa: CASSRAGGRVIGELFF

j_call: TRBJ1-5
d_call: TRBD1
clone_size: many
v_call: TRBV30
cdr3_nt: TGTGCCTGGAGTGTGGACAGGCTACGGCAGCCCCAGCATTTT
cdr3_aa: CAWSVDRLRQPQHF

j_call: TRBJ1-4
d_call: .
clone_size: few
v_call: TRBV3-1
cdr3_nt: TGTGCCAGCAGCCCAGACACGAGTAATGAAAAACTGTTTTTT
cdr3_aa: CASSPDTSNEKLFF

j_call: TRBJ2-7
d_call: .
clone_size: few
v_call: TRBV7-2
cdr3_nt: TGTGCCAGCCCCCCTCCCGTGATCTACGAGCAGTACTTC
cdr3_aa: CASPPPVIYEQYF

j_call: TRBJ2-7
d_call: .
clone_size: many
v_call: TRBV18
cdr3_nt: TGTGCCAGCTCTCAAAAGGGGCGGTCCTACGAGCAGTACTTC
cdr3_aa: CASSQKGRSYEQYF

j_call: TRBJ2-7
d_call: .
clone_size: few
v_call: TRBV20-1
cdr3_nt: TGCAGTGCTAAAGGGGGAAAATACGAGCAGTACTTC
cdr3_aa: CSAKGGKYEQYF

j_call: TRBJ1-2
d_call: TRBD1
clone_size: many
v_call: TRBV7-9
cdr3_nt: TGTGCCAGCAGTCCGGGACAGGACTCTATCTATGGCTACACCTTC
cdr3_aa: CASSPGQDSIYGYTF

j_call: TRBJ1-5
d_call: TRBD1
clone_size: many
v_call: TRBV30
cdr3_nt: TGTGCCTGGGCTGGACAGGGGAATCAGCCCCAGCATTTT
cdr3_aa: CAWAGQGNQPQHF

j_call: TRBJ2-1
d_call: TRBD1
clone_size: many
v_call: TRBV7-3
cdr3_nt: TGTGCCAGCAGCCCGGACAGGGGAGGTTACAATGAGCAGTTCTTC
cdr3_aa: CASSPDRGGYNEQFF

j_call: TRBJ2-1
d_call: TRBD1
clone_size: .
v_call: TRBV7-3
cdr3_nt: TGTGCCAGCAGCTCGGGACAGGGAAGGATCAATGAGCAGTTCTTC
cdr3_aa: CASSSGQGRINEQFF

j_call: TRBJ2-7
d_call: .
clone_size: .
v_call: TRBV5-4
cdr3_nt: TGTGCCAGCAGCCCCCGACCCCCAAGAGACTACGAGCAGTACTTC
cdr3_aa: CASSPRPPRDYEQYF

j_call: TRBJ1-1
d_call: .
clone_size: many
v_call: TRBV3-1
cdr3_nt: TGTGCCAGCAGCCAAGAGGGCCCCGCGCGGTTGGCTTTCTTT
cdr3_aa: CASSQEGPARLAFF

j_call: TRBJ2-7
d_call: .
clone_size: .
v_call: TRBV5-1
cdr3_nt: TGCGCCAGCAGCTTGGCTGAGGGAGCGGCCGAGCAGTACTTC
cdr3_aa: CASSLAEGAAEQYF

j_call: TRBJ1-4
d_call: TRBD1
clone_size: few
v_call: TRBV30
cdr3_nt: TGTGCCTGGAGTCCAGGACAGGCCCCGGAGAGTGAAAAACTGTTTTTT
cdr3_aa: CAWSPGQAPESEKLFF

j_call: TRBJ1-1
d_call: .
clone_size: few
v_call: TRBV4-1
cdr3_nt: TGCGCCAGCAGCCAAGATCGGCGAGCTTTCTTT
cdr3_aa: CASSQDRRAFF

j_call: TRBJ2-2
d_call: .
clone_size: .
v_call: TRBV30
cdr3_nt: TGTGCCTGGGGGGACTCCCCGAACACCGGGGAGCTGTTTTTT
cdr3_aa: CAWGDSPNTGELFF

j_call: TRBJ2-3
d_call: .
clone_size: once
v_call: TRBV20-1
cdr3_nt: TGCAGTGCTAGAGGGCTTTCCACAGATACGCAGTATTTT
cdr3_aa: CSARGLSTDTQYF

j_call: TRBJ2-3
d_call: .
clone_size: .
v_call: TRBV29-1
cdr3_nt: TGCAGCGTTGATTCGGAGGGACAGAAGGATACGCAGTATTTT
cdr3_aa: CSVDSEGQKDTQYF

j_call: TRBJ1-2
d_call: .
clone_size: many
v_call: TRBV12-3/TRBV12-4
cdr3_nt: TGTGCCAGCAGTCCCCCCGGACGGGAAAACTATGGCTACACCTTC
cdr3_aa: CASSPPGRENYGYTF

j_call: TRBJ2-2
d_call: .
clone_size: many
v_call: TRBV20-1
cdr3_nt: TGCAGTGCTAGAAGGCAGGAGATCACCGGGGAGCTGTTTTTT
cdr3_aa: CSARRQEITGELFF

j_call: TRBJ2-1
d_call: TRBD1
clone_size: .
v_call: TRBV4-1
cdr3_nt: TGCGCCAGCAGCCAAGATTGGACAGGGGATGAGCAGTTCTTC
cdr3_aa: CASSQDWTGDEQFF

j_call: TRBJ1-6
d_call: .
clone_size: .
v_call: TRBV6-2/TRBV6-3
cdr3_nt: TGTGCCAGCAGCCAAGGGACACCTAGCTCCTATAGTTCACCCCTCCACTTT
cdr3_aa: CASSQGTPSSYSSPLHF

j_call: TRBJ2-5
d_call: .
clone_size: .
v_call: TRBV5-8
cdr3_nt: TGTGCCAGCAGCTCCAACAGGGGACTGACCCAGTACTTC
cdr3_aa: CASSSNRGLTQYF

j_call: TRBJ2-1
d_call: TRBD2
clone_size: few
v_call: TRBV9
cdr3_nt: TGTGCCAGCAGCGTAAGTTCTCTAGCGGGAGGCTCCTACAATGAGCAGTTCTTC
cdr3_aa: CASSVSSLAGGSYNEQFF

j_call: TRBJ2-4
d_call: .
clone_size: .
v_call: TRBV18
cdr3_nt: TGTGCCAGCTCCCCCGGACGGAACCCCAAAAACATTCAGTACTTC
cdr3_aa: CASSPGRNPKNIQYF

j_call: TRBJ2-1
d_call: .
clone_size: few
v_call: TRBV6-1
cdr3_nt: TGTGCCAGCAGCCCCGGACTAACGGTCTACAATGAGCAGTTCTTC
cdr3_aa: CASSPGLTVYNEQFF

j_call: TRBJ1-5
d_call: .
clone_size: many
v_call: TRBV28
cdr3_nt: TGTGCCAGCAGTTTATGGAAGGCAGATAGCAATCAGCCCCAGCATTTT
cdr3_aa: CASSLWKADSNQPQHF

j_call: TRBJ2-7
d_call: .
clone_size: few
v_call: TRBV4-1
cdr3_nt: TGCGCCAGCAGCCGGCGGACCCAGGGAAACGAGCAGTACTTC
cdr3_aa: CASSRRTQGNEQYF

j_call: TRBJ1-1
d_call: .
clone_size: .
v_call: TRBV7-3
cdr3_nt: TGTGCCAGCAGCTCGATATGGGGCACTGAAGCTTTCTTT
cdr3_aa: CASSSIWGTEAFF

j_call: TRBJ2-7
d_call: TRBD2
clone_size: .
v_call: TRBV10-3
cdr3_nt: TGTGCCATCAGCCAGACTAGCGGGAGTCTCCGTTCCTACGAGCAGTACTTC
cdr3_aa: CAISQTSGSLRSYEQYF

j_call: TRBJ2-1
d_call: TRBD2
clone_size: .
v_call: TRBV20-1
cdr3_nt: TGCAGTGCTAGAGGGGAGGGCCATGAGCAGTTCTTC
cdr3_aa: CSARGEGHEQFF

j_call: TRBJ1-1
d_call: TRBD1
clone_size: .
v_call: TRBV13
cdr3_nt: TGTGCCAGCAGCTCCGACAGGGCTCAAGCTTTCTTT
cdr3_aa: CASSSDRAQAFF

j_call: TRBJ1-1
d_call: TRBD1
clone_size: many
v_call: TRBV28
cdr3_nt: TGTGCCAGCAGCCCCCGGACAGGAGCTAGCTCGCGGGCTTTCTTT
cdr3_aa: CASSPRTGASSRAFF

j_call: TRBJ1-4
d_call: .
clone_size: .
v_call: TRBV5-8
cdr3_nt: TGTGCCAGCAGCCTGGGAGGGATTCGGGAAAAACTGTTTTTT
cdr3_aa: CASSLGGIREKLFF

j_call: TRBJ2-7
d_call: .
clone_size: many
v_call: TRBV2
cdr3_nt: TGTGCCAGCAGAGTTAGTCAGACGGTCTCCTACGAGCAGTACTTC
cdr3_aa: CASRVSQTVSYEQYF

j_call: TRBJ2-3
d_call: TRBD1
clone_size: .
v_call: TRBV29-1
cdr3_nt: TGCAGCGTTGAAATGAGGGACAGGGAGTTCAGGGGTACGCAGTATTTT
cdr3_aa: CSVEMRDREFRGTQYF

j_call: TRBJ2-7
d_call: .
clone_size: few
v_call: TRBV20-1
cdr3_nt: TGCAGTGCTGGGCAGGAGGTCCCCTACGAGCAGTACTTC
cdr3_aa: CSAGQEVPYEQYF

j_call: TRBJ2-1
d_call: TRBD1
clone_size: few
v_call: TRBV11-2
cdr3_nt: TGTGCCAGCAGCCAAGTTGAGGGACAGGTGAGAGAGCAGTTCTTC
cdr3_aa: CASSQVEGQVREQFF

j_call: TRBJ2-3
d_call: .
clone_size: .
v_call: TRBV7-9
cdr3_nt: TGTGCCAGCAGCTTAGGGTTAGGGGGAACAGATACGCAGTATTTT
cdr3_aa: CASSLGLGGTDTQYF

j_call: TRBJ2-1
d_call: TRBD2
clone_size: .
v_call: TRBV6-9
cdr3_nt: TGTGCCAGCAGTTATACTAGCGGGAGTCTAATCTACAATGAGCAGTTCTTC
cdr3_aa: CASSYTSGSLIYNEQFF

j_call: TRBJ2-7
d_call: .
clone_size: .
v_call: TRBV13
cdr3_nt: TGTGCCAGCAGCTTAGGCGGGCTGATTTACGAGCAGTACTTC
cdr3_aa: CASSLGGLIYEQYF

j_call: TRBJ1-5
d_call: .
clone_size: .
v_call: TRBV20-1
cdr3_nt: TGCAGTGCTAGTTCCGGGACGGGTCAGCCCCAGCATTTT
cdr3_aa: CSASSGTGQPQHF